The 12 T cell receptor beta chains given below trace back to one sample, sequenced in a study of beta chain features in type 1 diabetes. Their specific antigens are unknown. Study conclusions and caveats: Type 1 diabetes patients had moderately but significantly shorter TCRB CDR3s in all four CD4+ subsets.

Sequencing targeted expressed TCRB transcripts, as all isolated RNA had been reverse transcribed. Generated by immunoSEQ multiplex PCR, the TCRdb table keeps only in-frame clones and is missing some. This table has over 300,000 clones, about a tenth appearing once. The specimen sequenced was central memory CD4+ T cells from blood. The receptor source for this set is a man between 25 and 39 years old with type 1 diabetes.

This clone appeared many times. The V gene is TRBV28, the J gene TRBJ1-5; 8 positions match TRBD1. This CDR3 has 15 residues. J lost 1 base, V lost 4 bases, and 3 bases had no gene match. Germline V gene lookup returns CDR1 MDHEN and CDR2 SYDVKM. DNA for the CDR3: TGTGCCAGCAGTTATTACAGGGGGAGCAATCAGCCCCAGCATTTT. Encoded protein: CASSYYRGSNQPQHF.

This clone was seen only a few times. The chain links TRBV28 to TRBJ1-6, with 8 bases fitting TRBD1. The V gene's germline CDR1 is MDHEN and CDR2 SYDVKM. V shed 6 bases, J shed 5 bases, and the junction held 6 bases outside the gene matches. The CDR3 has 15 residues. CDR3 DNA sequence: TGTGCCAGCAGACGGACAGGGACAAATAATTCACCCCTCCACTTT. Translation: CASRRTGTNNSPLHF.

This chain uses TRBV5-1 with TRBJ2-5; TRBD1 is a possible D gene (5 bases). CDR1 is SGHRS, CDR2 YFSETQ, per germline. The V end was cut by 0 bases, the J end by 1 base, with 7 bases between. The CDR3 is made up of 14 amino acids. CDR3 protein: CASSLVTGQETQYF. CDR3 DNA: TGCGCCAGCAGCTTGGTAACAGGCCAAGAGACCCAGTACTTC. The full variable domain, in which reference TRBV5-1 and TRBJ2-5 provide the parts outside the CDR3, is KAGVTQTPRYLIKTRGQQVTLSCSPISGHRSVSWYQQTPGQGLQFLFEYFSETQRNKGNFPGRFSGRQFSNSRSEMNVSTLELGDSALYLCASSLVTGQETQYFGPGTRLLVL.

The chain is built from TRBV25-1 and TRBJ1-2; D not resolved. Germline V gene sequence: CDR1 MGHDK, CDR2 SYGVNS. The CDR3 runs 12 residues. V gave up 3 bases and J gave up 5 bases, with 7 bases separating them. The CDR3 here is CASSDAVYGYTF. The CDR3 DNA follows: TGTGCCAGCAGTGATGCAGTGTATGGCTACACCTTC.

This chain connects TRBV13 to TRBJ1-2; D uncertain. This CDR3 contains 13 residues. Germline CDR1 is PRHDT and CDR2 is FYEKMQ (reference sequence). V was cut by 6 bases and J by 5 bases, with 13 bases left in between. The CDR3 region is CASSGDGIYGYTF. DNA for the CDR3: TGTGCCAGCAGTGGAGACGGCATATATGGCTACACCTTC.

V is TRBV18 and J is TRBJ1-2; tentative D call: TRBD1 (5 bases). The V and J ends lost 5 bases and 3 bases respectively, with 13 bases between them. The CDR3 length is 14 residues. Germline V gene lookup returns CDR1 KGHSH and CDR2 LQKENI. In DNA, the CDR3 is TGTGCCAGCTCAACATACGGGACGGACTATGGCTACACCTTC. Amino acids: CASSTYGTDYGYTF.

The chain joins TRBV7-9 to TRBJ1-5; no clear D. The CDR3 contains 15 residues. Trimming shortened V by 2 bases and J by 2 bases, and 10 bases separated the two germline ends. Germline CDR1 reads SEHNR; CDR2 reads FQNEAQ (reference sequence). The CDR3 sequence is CASSLYEGGNQPQHF. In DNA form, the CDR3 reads TGTGCCAGCAGCTTATACGAGGGAGGCAATCAGCCCCAGCATTTT. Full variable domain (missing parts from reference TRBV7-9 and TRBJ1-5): DTGVSQNPRHKITKRGQNVTFRCDPISEHNRLYWYRQTLGQGPEFLTYFQNEAQLEKSRLLSDRFSAERPKGSFSTLEIQRTEQGDSAMYLCASSLYEGGNQPQHFGDGTRLSIL.

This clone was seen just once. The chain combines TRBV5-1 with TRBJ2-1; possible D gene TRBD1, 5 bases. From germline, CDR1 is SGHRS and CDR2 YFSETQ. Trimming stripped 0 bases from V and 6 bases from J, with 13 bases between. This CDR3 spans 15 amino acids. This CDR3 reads CASSLAADSCNEQFF. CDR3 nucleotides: TGCGCCAGCAGCTTGGCCGCCGACAGCTGCAATGAGCAGTTCTTC.

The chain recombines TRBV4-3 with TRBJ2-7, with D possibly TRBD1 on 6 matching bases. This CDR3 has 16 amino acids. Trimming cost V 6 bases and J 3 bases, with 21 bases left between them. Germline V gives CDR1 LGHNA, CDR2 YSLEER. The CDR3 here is CASSRTGQSLGYEQYF. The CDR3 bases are TGCGCCAGCAGTCGGACCGGACAGTCCCTAGGCTACGAGCAGTACTTC.

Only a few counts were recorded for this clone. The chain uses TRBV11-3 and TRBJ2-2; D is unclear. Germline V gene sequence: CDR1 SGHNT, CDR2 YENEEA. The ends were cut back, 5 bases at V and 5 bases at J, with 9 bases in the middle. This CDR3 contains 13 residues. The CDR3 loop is CASSLQETGELFF. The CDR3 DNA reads TGTGCCAGCAGCCTACAAGAGACCGGGGAGCTGTTTTTT.

The DNA of the CDR3 is TGTGCCAGCTTCCCAGGGGACAGGGGCCCCGGGGAGCTGTTTTTT. Translated, it gives CASFPGDRGPGELFF. The rearrangement links TRBV6-1 to TRBJ2-2, with 10 positions matching TRBD1. After removal of 8 bases from V and 6 bases from J, the junction contained 9 bases not matched to a gene. The CDR3 is 15 residues long. The germline CDR1 and CDR2 sequences are MNHNS and SASEGT.

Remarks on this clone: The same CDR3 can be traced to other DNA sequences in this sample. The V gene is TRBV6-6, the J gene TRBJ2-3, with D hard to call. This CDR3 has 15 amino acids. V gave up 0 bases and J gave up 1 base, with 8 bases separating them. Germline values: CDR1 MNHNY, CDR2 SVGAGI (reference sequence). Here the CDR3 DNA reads TGTGCCAGCAGTTACTCGGGTCAGGGCACAGATACGCAGTATTTT. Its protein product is CASSYSGQGTDTQYF.